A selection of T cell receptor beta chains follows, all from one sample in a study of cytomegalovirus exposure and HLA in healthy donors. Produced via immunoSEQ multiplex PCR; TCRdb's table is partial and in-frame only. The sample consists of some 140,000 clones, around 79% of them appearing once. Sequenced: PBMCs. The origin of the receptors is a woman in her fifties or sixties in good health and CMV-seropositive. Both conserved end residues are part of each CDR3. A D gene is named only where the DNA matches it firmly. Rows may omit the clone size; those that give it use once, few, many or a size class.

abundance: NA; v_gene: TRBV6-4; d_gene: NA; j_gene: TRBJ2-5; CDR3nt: TGTGCCAGCAGTGCGGCCAGGGAAACTCCCCAGTACTTC; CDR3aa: CASSAARETPQYF
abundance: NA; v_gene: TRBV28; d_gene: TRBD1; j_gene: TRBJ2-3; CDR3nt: TGTGCCAGCAGGAGAGGGACAGACTACACAGATACGCAGTATTTT; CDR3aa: CASRRGTDYTDTQYF
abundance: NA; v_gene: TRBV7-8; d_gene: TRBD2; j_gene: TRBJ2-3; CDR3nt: TGTGCCAGCAGCTCCTCGGGGGGAACAGATACGCAGTATTTT; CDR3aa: CASSSSGGTDTQYF
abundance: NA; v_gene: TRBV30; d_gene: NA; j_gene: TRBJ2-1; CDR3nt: TGTGCCTGGAGTGTACAGGGTAATGAGCAGTTCTTC; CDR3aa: CAWSVQGNEQFF
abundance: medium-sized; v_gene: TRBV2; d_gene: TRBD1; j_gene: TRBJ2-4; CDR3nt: TGTGCCAGCAGTGATAAGGGGGCGGGCAAAAACATTCAGTACTTC; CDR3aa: CASSDKGAGKNIQYF
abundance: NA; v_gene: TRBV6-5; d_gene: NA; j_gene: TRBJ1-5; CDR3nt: TGTGCCAGCAGTTTTGGAGGACAGCCCCAGCATTTT; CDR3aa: CASSFGGQPQHF
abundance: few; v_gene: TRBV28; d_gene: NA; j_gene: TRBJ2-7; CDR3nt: TGTGCCAGCAGCCTTAGTTCCTACGAGCAGTACTTC; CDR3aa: CASSLSSYEQYF
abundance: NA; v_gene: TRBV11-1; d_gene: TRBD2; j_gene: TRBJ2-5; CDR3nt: TGTGCCAGCAGCCGGGGGGGCGGGGAGACCCAGTACTTC; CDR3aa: CASSRGGGETQYF
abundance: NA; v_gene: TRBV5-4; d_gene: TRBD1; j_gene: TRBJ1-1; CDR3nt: TGTGCCACCTCCGTTGCTCCAGGGGGAGGAACTGAAGCTTTCTTT; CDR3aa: CATSVAPGGGTEAFF
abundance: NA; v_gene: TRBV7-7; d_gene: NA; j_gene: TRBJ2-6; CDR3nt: TGTGCTAGCAGCCCTAACTCTGGGGCCAACGTCCTGACTTTC; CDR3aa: CASSPNSGANVLTF
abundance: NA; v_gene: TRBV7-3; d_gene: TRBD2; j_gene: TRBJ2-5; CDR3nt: TGTGCCAGCAGCCCTCGTCCCGGGACTAGCGGCCTCCAAGAGACCCAGTACTTC; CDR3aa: CASSPRPGTSGLQETQYF
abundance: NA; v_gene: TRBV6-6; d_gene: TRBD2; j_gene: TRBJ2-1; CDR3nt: TGTGCCAGCAGTTTTACGGGGGGCTCCTACAATGAGCAGTTCTTC; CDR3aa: CASSFTGGSYNEQFF
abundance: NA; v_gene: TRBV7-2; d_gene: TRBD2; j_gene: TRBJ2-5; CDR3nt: TGTGCCAGCAGCTTAGCGGGGGGGACCAGGGAGACCCAGTACTTC; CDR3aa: CASSLAGGTRETQYF
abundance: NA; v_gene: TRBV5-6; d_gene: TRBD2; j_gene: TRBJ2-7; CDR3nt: TGTGCCAGCAGTCCAGGACTAGTCTATGAGCAGTACTTC; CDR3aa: CASSPGLVYEQYF
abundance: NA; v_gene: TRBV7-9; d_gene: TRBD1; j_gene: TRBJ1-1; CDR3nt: TGTGCCAGCAGCTCAGGGGGCCCAGCTTTCTTT; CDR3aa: CASSSGGPAFF
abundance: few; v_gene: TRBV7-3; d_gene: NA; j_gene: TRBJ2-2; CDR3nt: TGTGCCAGCAGCTCCGACTTAAACACCGGGGAGCTGTTTTTT; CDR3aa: CASSSDLNTGELFF
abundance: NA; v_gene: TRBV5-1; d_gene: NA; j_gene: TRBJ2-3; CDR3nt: TGCGCCAGCAGCTCGATGACTATCCTCACAGATACGCAGTATTTT; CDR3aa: CASSSMTILTDTQYF
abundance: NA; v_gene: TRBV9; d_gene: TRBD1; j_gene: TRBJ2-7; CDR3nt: TGTGCCAGCAGCGTACGAGGGACAGGGCCTACTGAGCAGTACTTC; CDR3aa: CASSVRGTGPTEQYF
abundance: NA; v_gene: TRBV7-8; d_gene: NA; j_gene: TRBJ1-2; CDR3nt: TGTGCCAGCAGCTTCCAGAACTATGGCTACACCTTC; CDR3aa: CASSFQNYGYTF
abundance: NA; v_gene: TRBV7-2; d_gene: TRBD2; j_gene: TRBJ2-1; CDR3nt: TGTGCCAGCAGCCTTGGACTAGCGTACAATGAGCAGTTCTTC; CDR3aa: CASSLGLAYNEQFF
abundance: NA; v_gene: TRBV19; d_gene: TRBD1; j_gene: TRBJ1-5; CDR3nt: TGTGCCAGTAGTATAGAGGGGCGGGACAGCCGCTATCCCCAGCATTTT; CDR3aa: CASSIEGRDSRYPQHF
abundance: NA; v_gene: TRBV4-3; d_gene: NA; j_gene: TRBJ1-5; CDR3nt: TGCGCCAGCAGCCTAATCTGGGGAGGTCAGCCCCAGCATTTT; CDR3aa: CASSLIWGGQPQHF
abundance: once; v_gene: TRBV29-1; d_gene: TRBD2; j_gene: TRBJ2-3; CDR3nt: TGCAGCGTTCCAAGCGGGGGTGGGACAGATACGCAGTATTTT; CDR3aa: CSVPSGGGTDTQYF
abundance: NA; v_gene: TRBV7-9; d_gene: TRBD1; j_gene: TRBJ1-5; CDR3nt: TGTGCCAGCAGCCCGACAGGGGGCGGGGGCAATCAGCCCCAGCATTTT; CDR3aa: CASSPTGGGGNQPQHF
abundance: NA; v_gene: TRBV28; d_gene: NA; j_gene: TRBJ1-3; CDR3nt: TGTGCCAGCAGCCCTAGGGGTAACACCATATATTTT; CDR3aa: CASSPRGNTIYF
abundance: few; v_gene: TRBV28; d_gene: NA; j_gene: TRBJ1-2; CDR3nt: TGTGCCTGGGGGGGGCCTTGGGACTATGGCTACACCTTC; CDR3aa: CAWGGPWDYGYTF
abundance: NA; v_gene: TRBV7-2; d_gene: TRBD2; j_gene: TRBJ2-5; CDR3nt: TGTGCCAGCAGCTTAATGGCCAGCGGGGGGGCCGCGGCCCAGTACTTC; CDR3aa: CASSLMASGGAAAQYF
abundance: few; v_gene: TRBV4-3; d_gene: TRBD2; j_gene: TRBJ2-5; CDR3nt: TGCGCCAGCAGCCAGGCTAATAGCGGGGGTACCCAGACCCAGTACTTC; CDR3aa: CASSQANSGGTQTQYF
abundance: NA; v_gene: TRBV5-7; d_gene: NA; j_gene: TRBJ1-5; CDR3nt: TGTGCCAGCAGCGAGGGTCGGGCCGGGGGGCCCCAGCATTTT; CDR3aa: CASSEGRAGGPQHF
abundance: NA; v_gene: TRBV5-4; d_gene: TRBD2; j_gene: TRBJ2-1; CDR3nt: TGTGCCAGCAGCTCACAATTAGCGGGGGGTGCCTACAATGAGCAGTTCTTC; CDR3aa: CASSSQLAGGAYNEQFF
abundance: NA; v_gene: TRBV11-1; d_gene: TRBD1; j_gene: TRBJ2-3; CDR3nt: TGTGCCAGCAGCTTAGTCCGCGGACAGGGAACGCAGTATTTT; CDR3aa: CASSLVRGQGTQYF
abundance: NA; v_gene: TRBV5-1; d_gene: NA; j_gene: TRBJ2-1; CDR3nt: TGCGCCAGCAGCTTGTATTACAGCCAAGGCGATGAGCAGTTCTTC; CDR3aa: CASSLYYSQGDEQFF
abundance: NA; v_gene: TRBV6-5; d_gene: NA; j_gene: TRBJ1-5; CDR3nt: TGTGCCAGCAGTTATCGCGATCAGCCCCAGCATTTT; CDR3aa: CASSYRDQPQHF
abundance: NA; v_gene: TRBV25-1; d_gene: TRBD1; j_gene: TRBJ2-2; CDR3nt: TGTGCCAGCGCCCCCTGGACAGGGAATACCGGGGAGCTGTTTTTT; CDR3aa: CASAPWTGNTGELFF
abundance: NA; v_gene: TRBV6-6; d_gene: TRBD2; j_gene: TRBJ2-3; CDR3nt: TGTGCCAGCACCCGCGGGACTAGCGGGGGGGCAGATACGCAGTATTTT; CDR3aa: CASTRGTSGGADTQYF
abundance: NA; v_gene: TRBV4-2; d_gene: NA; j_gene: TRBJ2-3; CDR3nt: TGTGCCAGCAGCCAAGGGGGGACTCCGGCCGCTACGCAGTATTTT; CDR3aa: CASSQGGTPAATQYF
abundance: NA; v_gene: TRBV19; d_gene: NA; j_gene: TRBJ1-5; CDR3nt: TGTGCCAGTAGCCTCCTCAATCAGCCCCAGCATTTT; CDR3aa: CASSLLNQPQHF
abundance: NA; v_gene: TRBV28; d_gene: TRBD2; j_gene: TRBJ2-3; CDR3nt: TGTGCCAGCAGTTCCGGGACTAGCGTACCTAGCACAGATACGCAGTATTTT; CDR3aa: CASSSGTSVPSTDTQYF
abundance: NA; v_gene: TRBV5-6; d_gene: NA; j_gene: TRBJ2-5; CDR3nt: TGTGCCAGCAGCTCCTCCGGGACTCCGTACCAAGAGACCCAGTACTTC; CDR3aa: CASSSSGTPYQETQYF
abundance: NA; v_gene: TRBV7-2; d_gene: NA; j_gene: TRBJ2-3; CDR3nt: TGTGCCAGCAGCTTAGGAGGGCCTGGGGATACGCAGTATTTT; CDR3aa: CASSLGGPGDTQYF
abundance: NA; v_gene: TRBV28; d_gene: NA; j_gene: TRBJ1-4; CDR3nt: TGTGCCAGCAACTTAGGGGGGGGAAGTGAAAAACTGTTTTTT; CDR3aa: CASNLGGGSEKLFF
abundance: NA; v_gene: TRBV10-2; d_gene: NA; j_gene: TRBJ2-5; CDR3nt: TGCGCCAGCAGCCGGGACAACCAAGAGACCCAGTACTTC; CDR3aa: CASSRDNQETQYF